Listed below are T cell receptor beta chains from one sample, sequenced in a study of T cells after yellow fever vaccination. MiXCR was run by TCRdb on the 5' RACE reads, yielding one entry per CDR3 protein. The sample gives fewer than 350,000 distinct CDR3 sequences, 8.5% to 10% of which show up once; roughly 18% is in the top ten. The sequences come from PBMCs, collected on the day of the first yellow fever vaccination. These receptors came from a man between 18 and 29 years old who received the YFV17D yellow fever vaccine. Both conserved end residues are part of each CDR3. The order of the fields is V gene, J gene, clone size, CDR3 length, CDR3 protein. Rows may omit the clone size; those that give it use once, few, many or a size class.

TRBV7-9	TRBJ1-2	NA	12	CASSFTGYGYTF
TRBV6-1	TRBJ2-2	few	13	CASSDDLTGELFF
TRBV7-2	TRBJ1-1	few	14	CASSLEGPGGEAFF
TRBV7-2	TRBJ1-1	many	16	CASSLASAGGFTEAFF
TRBV30	TRBJ2-1	many	14	CAWRLRGSLDEQFF
TRBV19	TRBJ2-1	few	12	CASSAQGDEQFF
TRBV4-1	TRBJ1-5	few	17	CASSQTTGGAENQPQHF
TRBV6-2/TRBV6-3	TRBJ1-5	NA	15	CASSYSSPDPATQHF
TRBV4-2	TRBJ2-2	many	16	CASSQAPGQNTGELFF
TRBV28	TRBJ1-1	NA	16	CASSFAVGRGETEAFF
TRBV7-2	TRBJ1-4	many	13	CASSLRQGVQLFF
TRBV4-1	TRBJ2-1	NA	17	CASSQEAVRPSYNEQFF
TRBV7-2	TRBJ2-1	few	15	CASSLGGTGGNEQFF
TRBV28	TRBJ1-1	many	13	CASTLQGTTEAFF
TRBV7-2	TRBJ1-3	few	16	CASSLQGPFTGNTIYF
TRBV6-6	TRBJ1-1	few	13	CASSYGLGAKAFF
TRBV9	TRBJ2-3	NA	15	CASSHAPGGADTQYF
TRBV9	TRBJ1-6	few	15	CASSVGNRGISPLHF
TRBV15	TRBJ2-1	few	17	CATSWALLRGGRREQFF
TRBV4-2	TRBJ2-1	NA	15	CASSQSGGMDNEQFF
TRBV5-1	TRBJ1-1	many	14	CASSLETGGTEAFF
TRBV7-2	TRBJ2-1	NA	15	CASSWTSGGGDEQFF
TRBV28	TRBJ2-1	NA	15	CASSGPGGSYNEQFF
TRBV5-1	TRBJ1-3	NA	15	CASRGQPNSGNTIYF
TRBV6-5	TRBJ2-3	NA	16	CASSYSPTGFTDTQYF
TRBV19	TRBJ1-4	few	14	CASTLTANNEKLFF
TRBV10-3	TRBJ1-2	many	12	CAIRRHNYGYTF
TRBV7-3	TRBJ2-1	many	17	CASSSQGAGASYNEQFF
TRBV6-2/TRBV6-3	TRBJ2-5	NA	15	CASSLRDYGESAQYF
TRBV19	TRBJ1-4	NA	14	CASRGAAANEKLFF
TRBV7-2	TRBJ2-7	few	14	CASSLVWQSHEQYF
TRBV4-2	TRBJ2-2	few	14	CASSTSDWTGELFF
TRBV18	TRBJ2-3	NA	15	CASSPRSRVTDTQYF
TRBV6-5	TRBJ1-1	NA	16	CASSYSTGGLGTEAFF
TRBV6-6	TRBJ2-7	few	11	CASSGTQEQYF
TRBV11-2	TRBJ2-7	NA	12	CASSELMGEQYF
TRBV9	TRBJ2-1	NA	16	CASSSGEGGSYNEQFF
TRBV7-2	TRBJ2-6	NA	17	CASSLGWGITGANVLTF
TRBV20-1	TRBJ2-3	NA	16	CSARVWTGTRTDTQYF
TRBV12-3/TRBV12-4	TRBJ2-2	few	18	CASSLFVGGGKYTGELFF
TRBV5-1	TRBJ2-5	few	15	CASSLAVSSQETQYF
TRBV11-2	TRBJ1-1	few	14	CASSLSWGNTEAFF
TRBV6-5	TRBJ2-2	NA	16	CASSYYPTGAPGELSF
TRBV6-5	TRBJ1-3	many	14	CASTTGAQGNTIYF
TRBV10-3	TRBJ2-3	few	15	CAISESTISTDTQYF
TRBV12-3/TRBV12-4	TRBJ2-2	NA	15	CASTPRTRVAGELFF
TRBV15	TRBJ2-7	few	15	CATSRDLAASYEQYF
TRBV5-1	TRBJ1-2	NA	13	CASSFIPGRGSTF
TRBV6-1	TRBJ2-1	NA	14	CASSPGWSNNEQFF
TRBV29-1	TRBJ1-4	NA	12	CSVKPTNEKLFF
TRBV5-1	TRBJ2-2	few	13	CASSLRVPGELFF
TRBV5-6	TRBJ1-1	many	14	CASSADRVVTEAFF
TRBV6-2/TRBV6-3	TRBJ1-2	NA	15	CASSRSRDSYYGYTF